This TCR beta chain was sequenced for a study of T cell repertoires in cytomegalovirus infection (dated by TCRdb to the late 2010s). Study-level background: Because public TCR beta signatures pointed to carriage of CMV infection together with the matching HLA type, the HLA type of each donor mattered for the analysis. Study-wide findings and limitations: The ex vivo response was dominated by HLA-C-restricted CMV-specific TCR beta clonotypes, which also provided the single most frequent clonotype in two of eight donors. In both this cohort and an independent cohort of some 370 donors, the cumulative frequency of public TCR beta family members distinguished carriers of CMV infection plus the relevant HLA type.

The V and J ends are trimmed by 6 bases and 5 bases, leaving 14 bases between them. Reading from cysteine to phenylalanine, the CDR3 counts 14 amino acids. The read is trimmed to its CDR3 DNA, 42 bases read in frame from base 1. About this clonotype itself: Its specific antigen is unknown. No much larger clone exists at a distance of one base, and base qualities are not known.

Instrument on record: Illumina HiSeq 1500. TCRdb reran the public reads through fastp at Q25 and MiXCR, keeping productive beta chains. Each record represents a unique CDR3 protein, reported with the most common genes and DNA among its rows. Within this sample are about 330,000 distinct CDR3 sequences, with over 7.5% of them counted one time only. The ten top clones hold about 4.5% of the sample. In this chain, TRBV12-3 or TRBV12-4 is recombined with TRBJ1-5; TRBD1 could be the D gene, as 5 bases match. The sequenced sample consisted of PBMCs. The clonotype was recovered from a human donor in good health (CMV status not recorded). Some clones in this sample may be carry-over from other donors' samples. The nucleotide sequence reads as follows: TGTGCCAGCAGCCTTTGGGACCGGTATCAGCCCCAGCATTTT. This translates into CASSLWDRYQPQHF.